The 32 T cell receptor beta chains listed next were all sequenced from one sample in a study of identical twins. TCRdb independently ran MiXCR on the 5' RACE reads; one entry per CDR3 protein. The table lists about 100,000 distinct CDR3 sequences, under 6.5% of them singletons. Sequenced input: memory T cells sorted from blood. Receptors originate from a woman aged 45-65 years in good health.

This clonotype was seen ten or more times. The DNA for the CDR3 is TGTGCCAGCACGCCCCCGGGGCTTCGGTGGGGTGAGCAGTTCTTC. Residues: CASTPPGLRWGEQFF. The chain carries TRBV28 and TRBJ2-1; tentatively, D is TRBD1 or TRBD2 (5 bases each). V was trimmed by 7 bases and J by 9 bases, leaving 22 bases between them. CDR3 length equals 15 residues. Per germline, CDR1 MDHEN and CDR2 SYDVKM.

This sequence joins TRBV7-3 and TRBJ2-2; a possible D gene is TRBD2 (5 bases). Between the trimmed V and J ends, which lost 0 bases and 2 bases, there was a span of 10 bases. Looked up from germline, CDR1 is SGHTA and CDR2 is FQGTGA. The CDR3 length is 16 residues. The CDR3 sequence is CASSLTSAINTGELFF. CDR3 nucleotides: TGTGCCAGCAGCTTAACTAGCGCAATTAACACCGGGGAGCTGTTTTTT.

There are many counts of this clonotype. The chain employs TRBV5-1 and TRBJ2-7; D gene ambiguous. CDR1 and CDR2 from the germline V gene are SGHRS and YFSETQ. V was shortened by 6 bases and J by 11 bases, with 12 bases between the two germline ends. The CDR3 has 10 residues. The CDR3 DNA reads TGCGCCAGCATCTCCGATGGGGAGTACGTC. Its protein is CASISDGEYV.

This clonotype was recorded at least ten times. The V gene is TRBV24-1, the J gene TRBJ1-2; no firm D call. V was trimmed by 4 bases and J by 8 bases, leaving 10 bases between them. The CDR3 totals 12 residues. Germline V gene sequence: CDR1 KGHDR, CDR2 SFDVKD. Here the CDR3 DNA reads TGTGCCACCAGTGACGGACCCCGGGGCTACACCTTC. Protein: CATSDGPRGYTF.

In this sample, this clonotype turned up many times. The rearrangement links TRBV6-5 to TRBJ2-7; 7 bases align to TRBD1. The V and J ends lost 8 bases and 6 bases, in that order; junction bases with no gene match: 16. Germline CDR1 and CDR2: MNHEY and SVGAGI. CDR3 length: 15 amino acids. The CDR3 nucleotides read TGTGCCAGCGGACTTCCGAGACAGGGATTTTCCGAGCAGTACGTC. This codes for CASGLPRQGFSEQYV.

The chain combines TRBV12-5 with TRBJ2-1, with a weak D call TRBD1 (5 bases). The V and J ends lost 2 bases and 0 bases respectively, with 14 bases between them. In germline, CDR1 is LGHNT, CDR2 FRNRAP. This CDR3 contains 17 residues. The CDR3 DNA is TGTGCTAGTGGTTTGTGGCAGGGCCACACCTCCTACAATGAGCAGTTCTTC. Its protein is CASGLWQGHTSYNEQFF.

This clonotype showed up just once. This sequence joins TRBV10-2 and TRBJ1-1; D gene unclear. The CDR3 length is 13 residues. Germline loops: CDR1 WSHSY, CDR2 SAAADI. V dropped 4 bases and J dropped 4 bases, with 10 bases sitting between them. The DNA for the CDR3 is TGCGCCAGCAGTGCCCGAAAGGGCACTGAAGCTTTCTTT. Translation: CASSARKGTEAFF.

This clonotype has at least ten counts. The CDR3 bases are TGTGCCAGCAGAACAGGGGCCTCGAACGAGCAGTACTTC. Its translation: CASRTGASNEQYF. V gene TRBV27 combines with J gene TRBJ2-7, with 7 nucleotides matching TRBD1. The CDR3 covers 13 residues. Trimming cost V 6 bases and J 5 bases; bases outside gene matches: 7. The V gene's germline CDR1 is MNHEY and CDR2 SMNVEV (reference sequence).

This clonotype was detected ten times or more. The chain couples TRBV5-1 to TRBJ2-2; 8 bases map to TRBD1. Germline CDR1 is SGHRS and CDR2 is YFSETQ. This CDR3 is built from 15 residues. V lost 6 bases, J lost 6 bases, and 10 bases stayed unmatched. The CDR3: CASIRDRTSAGELFF. The CDR3 nucleotides read TGCGCCAGCATCCGGGACAGGACTTCGGCCGGGGAGCTGTTTTTT. The full variable domain, in which reference TRBV5-1 and TRBJ2-2 provide the parts outside the CDR3, is KAGVTQTPRYLIKTRGQQVTLSCSPISGHRSVSWYQQTPGQGLQFLFEYFSETQRNKGNFPGRFSGRQFSNSRSEMNVSTLELGDSALYLCASIRDRTSAGELFFGEGSRLTVL.

This clonotype showed up just a few times. This sequence joins TRBV10-3 and TRBJ2-7, with D uncertain. The length of the CDR3 is 12 residues. V was shortened by 4 bases and J by 4 bases, with 8 bases between the two germline ends. Germline assignment: CDR1 ENHRY and CDR2 SYGVKD. CDR3 sequence (DNA): TGTGCCATCAGTGTGTTGGGGTACGAGCAGTACTTC. Translated, it gives CAISVLGYEQYF.

This clonotype showed up many times. V is TRBV20-1 and J is TRBJ2-6; no firm D call. This CDR3 region has 14 residues. Germline V gene data show CDR1 as DFQATT and CDR2 as SNEGSKA (reference sequence). V lost 5 bases and J lost 0, with 8 bases in between. This CDR3 is CSAAPSSGANVLTF. The CDR3 DNA is TGCAGTGCTGCACCGTCCTCTGGGGCCAACGTCCTGACTTTC.

A note on this clonotype: The CDR3 does not close with the conserved phenylalanine or tryptophan, likely indicating a read error. The DNA is left out, because the CDR3 cannot be placed on it with certainty; the CDR3 is given as TCRdb lists it. The chain carries TRBV6-4 and TRBJ1-6; the D segment call TRBD1 is taken from the table without a DNA check. Germline CDR1 and CDR2: MRHNA and SNTAGT. The CDR3 is 8 residues long, counting both termini. The CDR3 sequence is CASSATGE.

V is TRBV12-5 and J is TRBJ1-6; 9 nucleotides align to TRBD1. Germline V lookup: CDR1 LGHNT, CDR2 FRNRAP. The trim removed 5 bases at V and 7 bases at J, leaving 6 bases unmatched. The CDR3 covers 15 residues. The CDR3 here is CASGLGQGLNSPLHF. The CDR3 coding sequence is TGTGCTAGTGGTCTCGGACAGGGGTTGAATTCACCCCTCCACTTT.

The sample holds a few counts of this clonotype. This chain connects TRBV20-1 to TRBJ2-4; no clear D gene. This CDR3 spans 13 amino acids. In germline, CDR1 is DFQATT, CDR2 SNEGSKA (reference sequence). The V and J ends lost 3 bases and 1 base respectively, with 7 bases between them. CDR3 sequence reads: CSASLLAKNIQYF. Written as DNA, the CDR3 is TGCAGTGCTAGTCTACTGGCCAAAAACATTCAGTACTTC.

At least ten counts were recorded for this clonotype. The V gene is TRBV27, the J gene TRBJ2-2; no reliable D call. The length of the CDR3 is 15 residues. Germline values: CDR1 MNHEY, CDR2 SMNVEV (reference sequence). Trimming took off 5 bases at V and 3 bases at J, with 13 bases between the two ends. The CDR3 DNA sequence: TGTGCCAGCAGTGAAGGGCTTCTGGACACCGGGGAGCTGTTTTTT. Its protein is CASSEGLLDTGELFF.

This clonotype has at least ten counts. V and J are TRBV7-9 and TRBJ2-7; 8 bases align to TRBD2. The CDR3 loop spans 15 amino acids. Trimming removed 5 bases from V and 3 bases from J; junction bases left unmatched: 9. The germline gives CDR1 SEHNR, CDR2 FQNEAQ (reference sequence). The CDR3 DNA is TGTGCCAGCAGCCCCCTTAGCGGGACGGTCTACGAGCAGTACTTC. The encoded protein is CASSPLSGTVYEQYF.

This clonotype was picked up one time. A single base separates this from a much larger clone, so it may be a read error. The chain combines TRBV12-3 or TRBV12-4 with TRBJ1-1, with D perhaps matching TRBD1 (5 bases). The CDR3 is 13 amino acids. In nucleotides, the CDR3 is TGTGCCAGCAGTTTTGAGGGAGGGACTGAAGATTTCTTT. Translation gives CASSFEGGTEDFF.

This clonotype occurred many times. The chain links TRBV7-9 to TRBJ1-4; no definite D call. The V gene lost 8 bases and the J gene lost 5 bases, with 12 bases spanning the gap. Germline CDR1 SEHNR, CDR2 FQNEAQ (reference sequence). This CDR3 comprises 13 residues. In DNA form, the CDR3 reads TGTGCCAGCGGAGGGAGACGCAATGAAAAACTGTTTTTT. It translates to CASGGRRNEKLFF.

This clonotype was recorded many times. This sequence joins TRBV28 and TRBJ1-5; D call uncertain. The V gene lost 4 bases and the J gene lost 10 bases, with 8 bases spanning the gap. The CDR3 is made up of 11 amino acids. CDR1 is MDHEN, CDR2 SYDVKM, per germline. As DNA, the CDR3 is TGTGCCAGCAGTTCTACCCGCCCCCAGCATTTT. As protein: CASSSTRPQHF.

This clonotype was counted ten times or more. This chain joins TRBV6-5 and TRBJ2-7; 8 bases map to TRBD2. The germline V gene has CDR1 MNHEY and CDR2 SVGAGI. The CDR3 is 15 amino acids. Trimming removed 0 bases from V and 3 bases from J; junction bases left unmatched: 4. CDR3 region: CASSYSSGVNYEQYF. CDR3 in DNA: TGTGCCAGCAGTTACTCTAGCGGGGTCAACTACGAGCAGTACTTC.

This clonotype was seen repeatedly, ten times or more. The chain recombines TRBV12-3 or TRBV12-4 with TRBJ1-2; D uncertain. V was trimmed by 3 bases and J by 3 bases, leaving 8 bases between them. The CDR3 extends over 13 amino acids. This CDR3 reads CASSLRPDYGYTF. The CDR3 DNA reads as TGTGCCAGCAGTTTGAGGCCAGACTATGGCTACACCTTC.

This clonotype was observed at least ten times. This chain connects TRBV12-3 or TRBV12-4 to TRBJ1-5; TRBD1 might be the D (6 bases). The ends were cut back, 6 bases at V and 6 bases at J, with 12 bases in the middle. The CDR3 totals 13 residues. The DNA for the CDR3 is TGTGCCAGCAGGCAGGGGATTGGTCAGCCCCAGCATTTT. This encodes CASRQGIGQPQHF.

The chain has TRBV3-1 and TRBJ2-1; D is undetermined. V dropped 4 bases and J dropped 10 bases, with 14 bases sitting between them. CDR3 size: 13 residues. CDR1 LGHDT and CDR2 YNNKEL come from the germline V gene (reference sequence). The CDR3 protein is CASSPMGFGEQFF. DNA of the CDR3: TGTGCCAGCAGCCCGATGGGGTTTGGGGAGCAGTTCTTC.

This clonotype has a count of ten or more. The chain carries TRBV5-1 and TRBJ2-1; D not resolved. This CDR3 is built from 13 residues. V lost 0 bases, J lost 10 bases, and 11 bases lay in between. CDR1 is SGHRS and CDR2 is YFSETQ in the germline V gene. CDR3 nucleotide sequence: TGCGCCAGCAGCTTGGTCGGCGAGAGGGAGCAGTTCTTC. Encoded protein: CASSLVGEREQFF.

This clonotype showed up many times. This chain connects TRBV29-1 to TRBJ1-1; perhaps TRBD1 as D (5 bases). Germline V gives CDR1 SQVTM, CDR2 ANQGSEA. The CDR3 is made up of 12 amino acids. Deletions cut 7 bases from V and 5 bases from J, with 14 bases between. Here the CDR3 DNA reads TGCAGCGCCCGGGGGATTGGGACTGAAGCTTTCTTT. Translation gives CSARGIGTEAFF.

This clonotype appeared many times. This chain joins TRBV7-9 and TRBJ2-4; tentatively, D is TRBD1 or TRBD2 (5 bases each). Trimming took 5 bases from V and 7 from J, leaving 18 bases between them. The CDR3 is 15 amino acids. Per the germline V gene, CDR1 is SEHNR and CDR2 is FQNEAQ (reference sequence). CDR3 sequence reads: CASSPFRGHINIQYF. The CDR3 DNA reads TGTGCCAGCAGCCCATTTCGGGGCCACATCAACATTCAGTACTTC.

In this sample, this clonotype turned up many times. V is TRBV3-1 and J is TRBJ2-5, with TRBD2 matching 8 bases. The V segment lost 1 base and the J segment 4 bases; nucleotides outside the gene matches: 5. The CDR3 has 15 amino acids. Germline CDR1 reads LGHDT; CDR2 reads YNNKEL (reference sequence). In DNA form, the CDR3 reads TGTGCCAGCAGCCAAGCTCCGGGAGGGGGAGAGACCCAGTACTTC. This codes for CASSQAPGGGETQYF.

This clonotype was counted ten times or more. The CDR3 here is CASQTASYEQYF. Written as DNA, the CDR3 is TGTGCCAGCCAGACCGCGTCCTACGAGCAGTACTTC. V is TRBV11-2 and J is TRBJ2-7; no firm D call. V was shortened by 8 bases and J by 1 base, with 9 bases between the two germline ends. This CDR3 has 12 amino acids. Germline values: CDR1 SGHAT, CDR2 FQNNGV.

Notes on this clonotype: A much larger clone sits a single nucleotide away, making a read error possible. The conserved phenylalanine or tryptophan normally closing the CDR3 is absent here, so this likely arose from a read error. The CDR3 DNA sequence: TGTGCCAGCAGTGAATTGCGGGAGGGGGAGTACACAGATACGCAGTATTTG. Its protein product is CASSELREGEYTDTQYL. V gene TRBV25-1 combines with J gene TRBJ2-3; 9 nucleotides line up with TRBD2. From germline, CDR1 is MGHDK and CDR2 SYGVNS. CDR3 size: 17 residues. The V and J ends lost 1 base and 2 bases, in that order; junction bases with no gene match: 7.

This clonotype was seen at least ten times. One end of the junction does not line up with germline, which may come from a read error. The chain links TRBV6-2 or TRBV6-3 to TRBJ1-1, with TRBD1 matching 9 bases. CDR3 size: 14 residues. Germline values: CDR1 MNHEY, CDR2 SVGEGT. CDR3 residues: CVSRPTGGGTEAFF. CDR3 coding DNA: TGTGTCAGCAGGCCTACAGGGGGCGGCACTGAAGCTTTCTTT.

This clonotype showed up many times. This rearrangement joins TRBV11-3 to TRBJ2-5; D not resolved. The CDR3 has 16 amino acids. The V end was cut by 4 bases, the J end by 3 bases, with 18 bases between. Germline CDR1 reads SGHNT; CDR2 reads YENEEA. CDR3 sequence (DNA): TGTGCCAGCAGCTCCCCCCCGGGTCATCAAGAAGAGACCCAGTACTTC. This encodes CASSSPPGHQEETQYF.

There are many counts of this clonotype. The V and J genes are TRBV7-9 and TRBJ1-1; D uncertain. V lost 7 bases, J lost 5 bases, and 8 bases lay in between. Germline V gene sequence: CDR1 SEHNR, CDR2 FQNEAQ (reference sequence). This CDR3 has 11 residues. In DNA form, the CDR3 reads TGTGCCAGCACCCCGGGGACTGAAGCTTTCTTT. As protein: CASTPGTEAFF.